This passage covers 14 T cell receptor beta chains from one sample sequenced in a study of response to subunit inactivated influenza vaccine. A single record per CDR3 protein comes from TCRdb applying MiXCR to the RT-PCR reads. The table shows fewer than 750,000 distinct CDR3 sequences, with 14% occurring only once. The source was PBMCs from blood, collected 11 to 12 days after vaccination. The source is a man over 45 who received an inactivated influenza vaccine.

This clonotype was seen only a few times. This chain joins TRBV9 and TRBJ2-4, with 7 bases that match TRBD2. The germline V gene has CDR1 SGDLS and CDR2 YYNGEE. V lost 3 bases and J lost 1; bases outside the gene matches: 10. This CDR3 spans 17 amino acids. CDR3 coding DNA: TGTGCCAGCAGCGCCGGCGGGCTAGCGGTTGCCAAAAACATTCAGTACTTC. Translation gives CASSAGGLAVAKNIQYF.

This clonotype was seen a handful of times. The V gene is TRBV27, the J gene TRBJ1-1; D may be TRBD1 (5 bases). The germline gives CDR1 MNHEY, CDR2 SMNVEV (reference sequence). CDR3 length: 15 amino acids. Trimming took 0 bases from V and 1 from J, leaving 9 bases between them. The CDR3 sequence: CASSLSQGQNTEAFF. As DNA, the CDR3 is TGTGCCAGCAGTTTATCCCAAGGACAGAACACTGAAGCTTTCTTT.

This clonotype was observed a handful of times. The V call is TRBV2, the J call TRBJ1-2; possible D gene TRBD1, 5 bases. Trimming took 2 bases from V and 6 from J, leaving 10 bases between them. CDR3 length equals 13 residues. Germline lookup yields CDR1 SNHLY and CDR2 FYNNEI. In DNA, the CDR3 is TGTGCCAGCAGTGAACAGGGTTTGGATGGCTACACCTTC. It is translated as CASSEQGLDGYTF.

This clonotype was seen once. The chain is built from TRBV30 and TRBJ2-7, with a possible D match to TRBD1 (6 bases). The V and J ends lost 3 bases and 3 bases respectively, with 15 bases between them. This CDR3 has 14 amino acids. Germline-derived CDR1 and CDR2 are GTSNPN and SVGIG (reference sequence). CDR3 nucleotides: TGTGCCTGGAGGCCGACAGGTAGGGACTACGAGCAGTACTTC. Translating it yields CAWRPTGRDYEQYF.

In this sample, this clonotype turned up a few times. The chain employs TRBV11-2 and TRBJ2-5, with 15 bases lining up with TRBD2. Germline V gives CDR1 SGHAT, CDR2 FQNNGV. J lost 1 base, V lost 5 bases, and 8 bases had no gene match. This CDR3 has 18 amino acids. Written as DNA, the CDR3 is TGTGCCAGCAGCCGAGGACTAGCGGGAGGGCGGGGCCAAGAGACCCAGTACTTC. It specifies CASSRGLAGGRGQETQYF.

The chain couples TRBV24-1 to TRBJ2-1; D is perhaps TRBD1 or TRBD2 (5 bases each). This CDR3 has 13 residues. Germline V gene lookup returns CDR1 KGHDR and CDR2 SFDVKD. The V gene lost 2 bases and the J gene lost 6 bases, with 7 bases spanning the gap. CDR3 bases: TGTGCCACCAGTGATTCTGGGGGCAATGAGCAGTTCTTC. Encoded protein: CATSDSGGNEQFF.

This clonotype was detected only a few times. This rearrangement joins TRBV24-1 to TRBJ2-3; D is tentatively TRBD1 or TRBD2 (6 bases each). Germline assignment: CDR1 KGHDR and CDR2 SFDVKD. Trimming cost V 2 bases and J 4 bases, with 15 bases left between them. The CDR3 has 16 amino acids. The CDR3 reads CATSDYTFGGADTQYF. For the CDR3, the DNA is TGTGCCACCAGTGATTACACCTTCGGGGGCGCAGATACGCAGTATTTT.

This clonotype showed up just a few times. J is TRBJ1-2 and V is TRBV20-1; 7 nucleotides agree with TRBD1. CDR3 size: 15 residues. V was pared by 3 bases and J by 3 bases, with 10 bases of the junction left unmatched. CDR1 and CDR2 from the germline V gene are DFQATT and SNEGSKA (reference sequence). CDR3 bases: TGCAGTGCTAGCCCGACAGGGAACGGCGACTATGGCTACACCTTC. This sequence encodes CSASPTGNGDYGYTF.

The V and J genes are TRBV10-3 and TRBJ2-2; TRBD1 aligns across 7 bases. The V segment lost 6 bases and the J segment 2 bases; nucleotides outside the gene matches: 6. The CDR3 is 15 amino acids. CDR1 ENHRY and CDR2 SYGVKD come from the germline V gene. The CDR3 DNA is TGTGCCATCAGAACAGGGGCTGGAAACACCGGGGAGCTGTTTTTT. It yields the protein CAIRTGAGNTGELFF.

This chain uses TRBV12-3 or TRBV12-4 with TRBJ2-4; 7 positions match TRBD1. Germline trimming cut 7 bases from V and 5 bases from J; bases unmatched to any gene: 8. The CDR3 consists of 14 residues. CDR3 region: CASTDRAPQNIQYF. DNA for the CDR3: TGTGCCAGCACCGACAGGGCACCTCAAAACATTCAGTACTTC.

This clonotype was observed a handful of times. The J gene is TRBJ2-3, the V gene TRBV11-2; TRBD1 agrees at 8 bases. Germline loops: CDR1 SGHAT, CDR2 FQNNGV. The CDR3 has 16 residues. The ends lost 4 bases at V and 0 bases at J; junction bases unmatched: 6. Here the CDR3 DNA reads TGTGCCAGCAGCTCCGGGACAGGAGCTAGCACAGATACGCAGTATTTT. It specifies CASSSGTGASTDTQYF.

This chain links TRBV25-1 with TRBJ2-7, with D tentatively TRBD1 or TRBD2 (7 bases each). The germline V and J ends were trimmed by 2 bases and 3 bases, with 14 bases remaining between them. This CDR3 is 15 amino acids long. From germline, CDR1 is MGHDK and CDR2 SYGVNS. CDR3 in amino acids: CASSEIGGGGYEQYF. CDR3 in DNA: TGTGCCAGCAGTGAAATAGGGGGCGGGGGCTACGAGCAGTACTTC.

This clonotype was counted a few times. In nucleotides, the CDR3 is TGTGCCAGCAGCTTATTTGCGCCAAATGAGCAGTTCTTC. This sequence encodes CASSLFAPNEQFF. This sequence joins TRBV7-2 and TRBJ2-1, with D unresolved. Trimming cost V 2 bases and J 7 bases, with 9 bases left between them. The CDR3 covers 13 residues. Germline-derived CDR1 and CDR2 are SGHTA and FQGNSA.

In DNA, the CDR3 is TGTGCCAGCAGCTTAGGGTTAGGACAACTGAACACTGAAGCTTTCTTT. Translating gives CASSLGLGQLNTEAFF. This sequence joins TRBV7-9 and TRBJ1-1; D possibly corresponds to TRBD1 (5 bases). Trimming removed 1 base at V and 0 bases at J, with 12 bases between. Germline CDR1 reads SEHNR; CDR2 reads FQNEAQ (reference sequence). This CDR3 spans 16 amino acids.